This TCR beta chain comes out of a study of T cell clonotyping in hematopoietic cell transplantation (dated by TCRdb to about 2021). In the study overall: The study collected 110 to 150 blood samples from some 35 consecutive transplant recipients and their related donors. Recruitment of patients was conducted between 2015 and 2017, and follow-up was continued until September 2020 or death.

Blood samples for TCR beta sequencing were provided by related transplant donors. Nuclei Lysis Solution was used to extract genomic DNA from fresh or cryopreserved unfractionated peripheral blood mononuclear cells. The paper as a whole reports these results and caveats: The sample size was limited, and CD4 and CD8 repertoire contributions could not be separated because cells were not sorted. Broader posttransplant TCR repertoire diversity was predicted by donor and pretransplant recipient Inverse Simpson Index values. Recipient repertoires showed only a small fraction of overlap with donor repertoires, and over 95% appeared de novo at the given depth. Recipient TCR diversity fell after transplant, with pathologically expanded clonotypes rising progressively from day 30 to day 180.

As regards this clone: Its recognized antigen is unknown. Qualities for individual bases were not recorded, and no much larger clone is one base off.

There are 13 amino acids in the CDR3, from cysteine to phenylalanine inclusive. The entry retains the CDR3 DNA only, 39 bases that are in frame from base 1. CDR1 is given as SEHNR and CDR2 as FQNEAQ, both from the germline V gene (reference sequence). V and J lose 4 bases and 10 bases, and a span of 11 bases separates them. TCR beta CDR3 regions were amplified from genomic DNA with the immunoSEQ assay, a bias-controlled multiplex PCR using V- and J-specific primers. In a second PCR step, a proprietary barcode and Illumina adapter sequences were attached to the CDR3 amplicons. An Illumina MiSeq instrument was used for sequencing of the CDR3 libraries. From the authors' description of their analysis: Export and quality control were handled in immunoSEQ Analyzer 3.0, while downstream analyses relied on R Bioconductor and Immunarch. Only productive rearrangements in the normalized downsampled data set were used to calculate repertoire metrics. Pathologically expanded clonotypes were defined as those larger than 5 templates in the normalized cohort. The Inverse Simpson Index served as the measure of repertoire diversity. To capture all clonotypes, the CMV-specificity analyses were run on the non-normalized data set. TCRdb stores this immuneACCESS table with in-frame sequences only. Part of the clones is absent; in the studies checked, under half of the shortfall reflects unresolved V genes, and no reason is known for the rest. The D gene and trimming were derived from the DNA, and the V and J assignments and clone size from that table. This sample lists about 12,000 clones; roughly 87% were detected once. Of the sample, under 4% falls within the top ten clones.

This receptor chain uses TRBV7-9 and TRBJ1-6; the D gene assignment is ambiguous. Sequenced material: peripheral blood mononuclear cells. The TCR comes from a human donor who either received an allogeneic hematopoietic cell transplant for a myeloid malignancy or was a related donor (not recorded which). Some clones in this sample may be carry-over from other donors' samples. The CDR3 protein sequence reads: CASSSAGMSPLHF. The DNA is TGTGCCAGCAGCTCGGCGGGGATGTCACCCCTCCACTTT.